Below, 2 T cell receptor beta chains from the same sample are listed, as sequenced in a study of blood T cells in healthy people across ages. The authors ran a second PCR of about 6 to 11 cycles using a sample-barcoded 5' primer and a J-beta primer mix. TCRdb redid the calling of the 5' RACE reads with MiXCR, one entry per CDR3 protein. This table holds around 320,000 distinct CDR3 sequences, roughly a quarter found once. The sequenced sample was blood. The receptors were gathered from a woman between 65 and 79 years old in good health.

Details on this clonotype: A much larger clone is a single base away; this may be a read error. The rearrangement uses TRBV9 and TRBJ2-7; possible D gene TRBD2, 5 bases. This CDR3 is 15 amino acids long. CDR1 and CDR2 from the germline V gene are SGDLS and YYNGEE. Here the CDR3 reads CANSVDPSPLYEQYF. DNA for the CDR3: TGTGCCAACAGCGTAGATCCTAGCCCCCTCTACGAGCAGTACTTC.

The DNA for the CDR3 is TGTGCCAGCAGCCCACTAGTTGGGTATGAGCAGTTCTTC. This gives the protein CASSPLVGYEQFF. This chain links TRBV7-3 with TRBJ2-1; possible D gene TRBD2, 5 bases. Germline CDR1 SGHTA, CDR2 FQGTGA. The V gene lost 5 bases and the J gene lost 8 bases, with 13 bases spanning the gap. CDR3 size: 13 residues.